The entry that follows covers one T cell receptor (beta chain) sequence. The data are from a study of shared clonotypes between healthy human individuals. The data were produced by immunoSEQ multiplex PCR, yet TCRdb's version contains in-frame clones alone and is incomplete. The data show 1,500,000 or so clones, roughly 95% seen once. Per the germline V gene, CDR1 is SQVTM and CDR2 is ANQGSEA. V lost 2 bases, J lost 6 bases, and 4 bases lay in between. The CDR3 spans 11 residues. The chain links TRBV29-1 to TRBJ2-2, with D unresolved. The material sequenced was naive CD4+ T cells sorted from blood. Subset indicated: CD45RA+ positively selected. The receptor was isolated from a man aged 30-40 years in good health. The chain's CDR3 is CSVENPGELFF. The CDR3 DNA sequence: TGCAGCGTTGAAAATCCCGGGGAGCTGTTTTTT.